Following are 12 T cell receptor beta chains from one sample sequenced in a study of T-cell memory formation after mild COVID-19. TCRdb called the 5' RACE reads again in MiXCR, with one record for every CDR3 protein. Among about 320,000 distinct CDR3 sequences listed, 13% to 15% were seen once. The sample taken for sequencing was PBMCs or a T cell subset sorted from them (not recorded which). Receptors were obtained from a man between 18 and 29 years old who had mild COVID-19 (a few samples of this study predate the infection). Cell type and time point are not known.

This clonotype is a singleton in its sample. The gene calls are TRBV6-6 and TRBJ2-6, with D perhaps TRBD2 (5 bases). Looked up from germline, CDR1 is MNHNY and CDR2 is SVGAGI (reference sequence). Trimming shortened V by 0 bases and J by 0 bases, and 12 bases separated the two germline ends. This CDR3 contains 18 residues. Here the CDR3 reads CASSYSILALSGANVLTF. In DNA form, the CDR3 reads TGTGCCAGCAGTTACTCTATTCTAGCTCTCTCTGGGGCCAACGTCCTGACTTTC.

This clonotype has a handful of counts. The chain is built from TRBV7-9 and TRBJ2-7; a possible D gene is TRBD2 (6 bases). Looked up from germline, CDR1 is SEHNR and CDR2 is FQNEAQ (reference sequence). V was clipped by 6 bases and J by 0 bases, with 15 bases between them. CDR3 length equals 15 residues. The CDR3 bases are TGTGCCAGCAGTTTTTACGGCGGGAACTCCTACGAGCAGTACTTC. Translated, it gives CASSFYGGNSYEQYF. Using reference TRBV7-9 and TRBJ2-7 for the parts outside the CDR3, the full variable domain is DTGVSQNPRHKITKRGQNVTFRCDPISEHNRLYWYRQTLGQGPEFLTYFQNEAQLEKSRLLSDRFSAERPKGSFSTLEIQRTEQGDSAMYLCASSFYGGNSYEQYFGPGTRLTVT.

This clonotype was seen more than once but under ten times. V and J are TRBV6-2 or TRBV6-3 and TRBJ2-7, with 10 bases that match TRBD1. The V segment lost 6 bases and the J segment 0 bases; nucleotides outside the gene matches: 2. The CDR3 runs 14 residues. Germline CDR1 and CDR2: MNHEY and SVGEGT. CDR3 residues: CASRRQGASYEQYF. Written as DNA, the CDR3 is TGTGCCAGCAGACGACAGGGGGCCTCCTACGAGCAGTACTTC.

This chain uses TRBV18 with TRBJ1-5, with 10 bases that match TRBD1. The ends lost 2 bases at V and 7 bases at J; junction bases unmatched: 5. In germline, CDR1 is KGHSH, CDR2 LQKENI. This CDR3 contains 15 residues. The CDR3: CASSPSGTGVQPQHF. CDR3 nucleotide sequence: TGTGCCAGCTCACCATCCGGGACAGGGGTACAGCCCCAGCATTTT.

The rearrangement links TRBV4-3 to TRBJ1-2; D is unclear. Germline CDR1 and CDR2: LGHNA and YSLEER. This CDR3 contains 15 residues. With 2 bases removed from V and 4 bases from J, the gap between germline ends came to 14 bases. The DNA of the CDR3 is TGCGCCAGCAGCCAACTCAACACGGGGATCTATGGCTACACCTTC. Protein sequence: CASSQLNTGIYGYTF.

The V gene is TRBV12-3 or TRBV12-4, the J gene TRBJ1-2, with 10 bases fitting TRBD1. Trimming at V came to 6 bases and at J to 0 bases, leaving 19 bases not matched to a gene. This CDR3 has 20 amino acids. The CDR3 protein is CASRPSLRGTGVLANYGYTF. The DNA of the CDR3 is TGTGCCAGCAGGCCAAGTTTGCGGGGGACAGGGGTGTTAGCTAACTATGGCTACACCTTC.

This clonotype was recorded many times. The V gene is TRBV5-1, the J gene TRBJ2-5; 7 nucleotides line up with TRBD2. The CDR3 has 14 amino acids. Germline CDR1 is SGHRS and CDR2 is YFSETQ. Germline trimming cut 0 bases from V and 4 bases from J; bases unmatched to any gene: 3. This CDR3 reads CASSLEGGGETQYF. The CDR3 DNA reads TGCGCCAGCAGCTTGGAGGGCGGGGGAGAGACCCAGTACTTC.

Here the CDR3 DNA reads TGTGCCAGCAGCAGGGGGCATAGTGAGCAGTTCTTC. Residues: CASSRGHSEQFF. This chain uses TRBV9 with TRBJ2-1; 7 bases fit TRBD1. CDR1 and CDR2 from the germline V gene are SGDLS and YYNGEE. This CDR3 is built from 12 residues. Trimming cost V 4 bases and J 9 bases; bases outside gene matches: 4.

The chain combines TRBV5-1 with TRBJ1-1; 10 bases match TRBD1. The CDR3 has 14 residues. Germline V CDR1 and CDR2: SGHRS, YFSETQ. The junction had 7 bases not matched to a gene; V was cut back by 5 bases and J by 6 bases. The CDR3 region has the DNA TGCGCCAGCAGATGGACAGGGGGTAAGGCTGAAGCTTTCTTT. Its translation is CASRWTGGKAEAFF. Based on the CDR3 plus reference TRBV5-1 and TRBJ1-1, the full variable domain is KAGVTQTPRYLIKTRGQQVTLSCSPISGHRSVSWYQQTPGQGLQFLFEYFSETQRNKGNFPGRFSGRQFSNSRSEMNVSTLELGDSALYLCASRWTGGKAEAFFGQGTRLTVV.

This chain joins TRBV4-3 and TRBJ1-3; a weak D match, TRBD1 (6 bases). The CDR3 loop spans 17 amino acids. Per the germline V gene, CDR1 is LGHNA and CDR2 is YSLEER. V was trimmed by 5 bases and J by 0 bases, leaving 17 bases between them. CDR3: CASSARIGTYSGNTIYF. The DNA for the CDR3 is TGCGCCAGCAGCGCGCGAATCGGGACATACTCTGGAAACACCATATATTTT.

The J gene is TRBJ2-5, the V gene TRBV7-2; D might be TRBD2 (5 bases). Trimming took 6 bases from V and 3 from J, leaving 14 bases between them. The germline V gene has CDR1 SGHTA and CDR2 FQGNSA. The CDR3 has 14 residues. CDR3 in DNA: TGTGCCAGCAGGAAACCTCGGGGAGAAGAGACCCAGTACTTC. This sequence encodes CASRKPRGEETQYF. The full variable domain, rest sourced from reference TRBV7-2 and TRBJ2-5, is GAGVSQSPSNKVTEKGKDVELRCDPISGHTALYWYRQSLGQGLEFLIYFQGNSAPDKSGLPSDRFSAERTGGSVSTLTIQRTQQEDSAVYLCASRKPRGEETQYFGPGTRLLVL.

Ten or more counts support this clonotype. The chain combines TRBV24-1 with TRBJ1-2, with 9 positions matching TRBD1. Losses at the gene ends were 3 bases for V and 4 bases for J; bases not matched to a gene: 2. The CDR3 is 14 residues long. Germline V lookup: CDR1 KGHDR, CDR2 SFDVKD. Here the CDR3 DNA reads TGTGCCACCAGTGATCGGGACAGGGCCTATGGCTACACCTTC. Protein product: CATSDRDRAYGYTF.